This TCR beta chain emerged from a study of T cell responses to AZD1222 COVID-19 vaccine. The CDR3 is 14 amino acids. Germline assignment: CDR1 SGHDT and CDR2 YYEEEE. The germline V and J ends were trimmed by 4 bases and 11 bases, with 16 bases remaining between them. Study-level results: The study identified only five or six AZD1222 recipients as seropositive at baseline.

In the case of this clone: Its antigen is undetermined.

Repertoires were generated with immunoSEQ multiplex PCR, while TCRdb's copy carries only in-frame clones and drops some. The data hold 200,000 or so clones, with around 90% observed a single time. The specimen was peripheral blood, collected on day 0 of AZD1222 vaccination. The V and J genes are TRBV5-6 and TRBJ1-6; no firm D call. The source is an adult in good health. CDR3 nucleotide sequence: TGTGCCAGCAGCCCCACGGGCCTCTCGGCACCCCTCCACTTT. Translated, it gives CASSPTGLSAPLHF.